Following are 5 T cell receptor beta chains from one sample sequenced in a study of blood T cell repertoires in COVID-19. Some clones are missing from TCRdb's copy, which holds only in-frame ones; the method was immunoSEQ multiplex PCR. This sample has over 100,000 clones; about 85% occur once, and the top ten carry roughly 11%. Sequencing was performed on peripheral blood. These receptors were obtained from an older man with acute or convalescent COVID-19.

This clone has only a few counts. CDR3 sequence reads: CATSRTSGRGRGGYEQYF. CDR3 nucleotides: TGTGCCACCAGCAGAACTAGCGGGAGGGGACGGGGAGGCTACGAGCAGTACTTC. The chain couples TRBV15 to TRBJ2-7; 13 positions agree with TRBD2. The trim removed 2 bases at V and 3 bases at J, leaving 10 bases unmatched. CDR1 and CDR2 from the germline V gene are LNHNV and YYDKDF (reference sequence). CDR3 length equals 18 residues. The variable domain in full, with the rest retrieved from reference TRBV15 and TRBJ2-7, is DAMVIQNPRYQVTQFGKPVTLSCSQTLNHNVMYWYQQKSSQAPKLLFHYYDKDFNNEADTPDNFQSRRPNTSFCFLDIRSPGLGDTAMYLCATSRTSGRGRGGYEQYFGPGTRLTVT.

The V and J genes are TRBV7-2 and TRBJ2-4; possible D gene TRBD2, 5 bases. Germline CDR1 is SGHTA and CDR2 is FQGNSA. Trimming removed 2 bases at V and 0 bases at J, with 8 bases between. This CDR3 spans 15 amino acids. The DNA for the CDR3 is TGTGCCAGCAGCTTAACTAGATTAGCCAAAAACATTCAGTACTTC. Protein sequence: CASSLTRLAKNIQYF.

The V and J genes are TRBV5-5 and TRBJ1-1, with no clear D. The CDR3 covers 13 residues. The V gene's germline CDR1 is SGHKS and CDR2 YYEKEE (reference sequence). V was clipped by 4 bases and J by 1 base, with 8 bases between them. The CDR3 DNA reads as TGTGCCAGCAGCATGCGTCCGAACACTGAAGCTTTCTTT. Residues: CASSMRPNTEAFF.

The rearrangement links TRBV19 to TRBJ1-5; no definite D call. This CDR3 spans 14 amino acids. The V end was cut by 5 bases, the J end by 4 bases, with 12 bases between. Germline CDR1 and CDR2: LNHDA and SQIVND (reference sequence). The CDR3 protein is CASSRDYVNQPQHF. CDR3 nucleotides: TGTGCCAGTAGTCGGGATTATGTGAATCAGCCCCAGCATTTT.

The V gene is TRBV9, the J gene TRBJ2-3, with 11 bases matching TRBD2. The V and J ends lost 3 bases and 1 base, in that order; junction bases with no gene match: 4. The CDR3 extends over 16 amino acids. Germline V gene data show CDR1 as SGDLS and CDR2 as YYNGEE. CDR3 sequence (DNA): TGTGCCAGCAGCGGCACTAGCGGGGGTCGCACAGATACGCAGTATTTT. Protein product: CASSGTSGGRTDTQYF.